Below, one T cell receptor beta chain is given with its context. The data derive from a study of T cells in Graves' hyperthyroidism and ophthalmopathy. Authors of the study amplified TCR beta CDR3 regions from RNA transcripts. During a first-round RT-PCR of the TCR CDR3, the HTBI primer set was used. TCRdb recomputed calls from the multiplex PCR reads with MiXCR, one row per CDR3 protein. The table records around 350,000 distinct CDR3 sequences, about 13% of them present only once. The V and J ends lost 9 bases and 0 bases, in that order; junction bases with no gene match: 6. The germline V gene encodes CDR1 KGHDR and CDR2 SFDVKD. This CDR3 contains 15 residues.

Sequencing was carried out using blood. The chain links TRBV24-1 to TRBJ2-2, with TRBD1 matching 7 bases. The clonotype originates from a woman between 18 and 29 years old with Graves' hyperthyroidism. For the CDR3, the DNA is TGTGCCACCCGGGACAGAACTGCGAACACCGGGGAGCTGTTTTTT. As protein: CATRDRTANTGELFF.